The clone carrying this T cell receptor (beta chain) is a singleton in its sample. Antigen specificity is unknown. The data derive from a study of a mutant IDH1 vaccine in newly diagnosed glioma. The sample's time point: week 47, end of study. The investigators gave 300 ug of mutant IDH1 20-mer peptide in each vaccine dose, together with topical imiquimod. At weeks 1, 3, 5, 7, 11, 15, 19 and 23, patients received a vaccination, eight in all. The CDR3 consists of 16 residues. Germline assignment: CDR1 MGHRA and CDR2 YSYEKL. Trimming pared 0 bases from V and 4 bases from J, leaving 15 bases between. Some clones are missing from TCRdb's copy, which holds only in-frame ones; the method was immunoSEQ multiplex PCR. The data contain 45,000 to 65,000 clones, approximately 65% of them singletons.

Sequencing used peripheral blood mononuclear cells (PBMCs), obtained from a glioma patient whose treatment included an IDH1 peptide vaccine. The chain combines TRBV4-1 with TRBJ1-2; TRBD1 might be the D (5 bases). The sequence was collected from a man aged 35 to 55 with glioma. Some clones in this sample may be carry-over from other donors' samples. CDR3 nucleotide sequence: TGCGCCAGCAGCCAAGAGTGGCGGGGCGCGGGCTATGGCTACACCTTC. This translates into CASSQEWRGAGYGYTF.